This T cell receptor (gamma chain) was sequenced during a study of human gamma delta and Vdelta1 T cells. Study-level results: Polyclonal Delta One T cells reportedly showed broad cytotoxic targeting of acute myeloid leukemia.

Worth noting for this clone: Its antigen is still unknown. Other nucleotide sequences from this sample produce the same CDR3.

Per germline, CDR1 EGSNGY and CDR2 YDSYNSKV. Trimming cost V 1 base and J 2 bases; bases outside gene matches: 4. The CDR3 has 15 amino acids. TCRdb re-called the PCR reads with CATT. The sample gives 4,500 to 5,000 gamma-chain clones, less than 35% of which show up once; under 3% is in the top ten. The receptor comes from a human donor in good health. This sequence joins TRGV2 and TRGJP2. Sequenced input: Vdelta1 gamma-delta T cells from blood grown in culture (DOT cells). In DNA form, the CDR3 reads TGTGCCACCTGGGACGGACTGAGTAGTGATTGGATCAAGACGTTT. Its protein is CATWDGLSSDWIKTF.